A selection of T cell receptor beta chains follows, all from one sample in a study of shared clonotypes between healthy human individuals. Data came from immunoSEQ multiplex PCR; TCRdb stores just in-frame clones and leaves some out. The sample has 2.5 million or so clones, 85% to 95% seen once. The sample was naive CD4+ T cells sorted from blood. Receptor source: a man younger than 35 in good health. Both conserved end residues are part of each CDR3. A D gene is named only where the DNA matches it firmly. A row's size may be missing; if present it is once, few, many or a size class.

>TRBV11-3|-|TRBJ2-3|-
TGTGCCAGCAGCTTCCCGTTACGTCCTCTAGCACGAGATACGCAGTATTTT
CASSFPLRPLARDTQYF
>TRBV5-4|-|TRBJ1-4|TRBD1
TGTGCCAGCAGCCGGGACAGCGGATTCGACGAAAAACTGTTTTTT
CASSRDSGFDEKLFF
>TRBV7-2|-|TRBJ1-2|TRBD1
TGTGCCAGCAGCCCCAACAGGGGTAGCTATGGCTACACCTTC
CASSPNRGSYGYTF
>TRBV21-1|-|TRBJ1-5|-
TGTGCCAGCAGCTTAGATAGACGGCTTAGCAATCAGCCCCAGCATTTT
CASSLDRRLSNQPQHF
>TRBV18|-|TRBJ1-1|-
TGTGCCAGCTCAACTGCAGGGACCCTGAACACTGAAGCTTTCTTT
CASSTAGTLNTEAFF
>TRBV28|once|TRBJ2-7|-
TGTGCCAGTAAAACAGGGGGGGGAGGCGAGCAGTACTTC
CASKTGGGGEQYF
>TRBV12-5|once|TRBJ2-3|-
TGTGCTAGTAAAGTAACTAGCACAGATACGCAGTATTTT
CASKVTSTDTQYF
>TRBV6-5|-|TRBJ2-2|-
TGTGCCAGCAGTTACGTTCACACCGGGGAGCTGTTTTTT
CASSYVHTGELFF
>TRBV27|-|TRBJ1-5|-
TGTGCCAGCAGTTCCGGGTTGAGTAGCAATCAGCCCCAGCATTTT
CASSSGLSSNQPQHF
>TRBV27|-|TRBJ1-4|-
TGTGCCAGCAGGGGGATGTCGATTGAAAAACTGTTTTTT
CASRGMSIEKLFF
>TRBV7-2|-|TRBJ2-1|TRBD2
TGTGCCAGCAGCTTAGCAGCGGGAGTCGCATACAATGAGCAGTTCTTC
CASSLAAGVAYNEQFF
>TRBV6-1|-|TRBJ2-5|TRBD1
TGTGCCAGCAGTGAGGGTTCAGGGACAGGTCGTAGACAAGAGACCCAGTACTTC
CASSEGSGTGRRQETQYF
>TRBV19|-|TRBJ1-1|-
TGTGCCAGTAGTCCTCTCTATCTCACAGCGAACACTGAAGCTTTCTTT
CASSPLYLTANTEAFF
>TRBV7-3|-|TRBJ2-5|-
TGTGCCAGCAGCTTAACGACCCAAGAGACCCAGTACTTC
CASSLTTQETQYF
>TRBV6-6|-|TRBJ1-1|-
TGTGCCAGCAGTAATAGTCCGGGGGAGATGAACACTGAAGCTTTCTTT
CASSNSPGEMNTEAFF
>TRBV5-4|-|TRBJ2-2|TRBD2
TGTGCCAGCAGCTGGGGACTAGCGGGAGGCACCGGGGAGCTGTTTTTT
CASSWGLAGGTGELFF
>TRBV2|once|TRBJ2-3|TRBD1
TGTGCCAGCAGTGATAGGACAGGCGGCACAGATACGCAGTATTTT
CASSDRTGGTDTQYF
>TRBV5-1|-|TRBJ2-7|TRBD1
TGCGCCAGCAGCCAGGGACAGGGGGCGTACGAGCAGTACTTC
CASSQGQGAYEQYF
>TRBV5-1|-|TRBJ2-1|TRBD2
TGCGCCAGCAGCTTCGGGACTACCTACAATGAGCAGTTCTTC
CASSFGTTYNEQFF
>TRBV6-5|-|TRBJ1-4|-
TGTGCCAGCAGTGGGGGAAAAAGTGAAAAACTGTTTTTT
CASSGGKSEKLFF
>TRBV11-3|-|TRBJ2-6|-
TGTGCCAGCAGCGATAGGACACCTGGGGCCAACGTCCTGACTTTC
CASSDRTPGANVLTF
>TRBV18|-|TRBJ2-7|-
TGTGCCAGCTCACCTGGACTATTAAGCTCCTACGAGCAGTACTTC
CASSPGLLSSYEQYF
>TRBV15|-|TRBJ2-7|-
TGTGCCACCAGCAGAGAGCCAGCGGCAAACTCCTACGAGCAGTACTTC
CATSREPAANSYEQYF
>TRBV4-1|-|TRBJ2-5|-
TGCGCCAGCAGCCAAGATGGTAACCGTGTTGGAGAGACCCAGTACTTC
CASSQDGNRVGETQYF
>TRBV5-1|few|TRBJ1-1|-
TGCGCCAGCAGCTTGGCCACGACAGGGAACACTGAAGCTTTCTTT
CASSLATTGNTEAFF